Shown below are 12 T cell receptor beta chains from a single sample sequenced in a study of T cell responses to AZD1222 COVID-19 vaccine. Here immunoSEQ multiplex PCR was the method, and the copy in TCRdb shows in-frame clones only, minus some. The sample yields about 130,000 clones, roughly 93% seen once. This material consisted of peripheral blood, taken on day 0 of AZD1222 vaccination. These receptors were taken from an adult in good health.

The chain joins TRBV12-3 or TRBV12-4 to TRBJ1-2; D perhaps matches TRBD1 (5 bases). The CDR3 sequence is 13 residues long. The germline V and J ends were trimmed by 3 bases and 4 bases, with 9 bases remaining between them. CDR3 DNA sequence: TGTGCCAGCAGTTTCATGGGGGTCTATGGCTACACCTTC. It is translated as CASSFMGVYGYTF.

The chain is built from TRBV11-3 and TRBJ2-2, with D unresolved. Looked up from germline, CDR1 is SGHNT and CDR2 is YENEEA. Trimming cost V 1 base and J 5 bases, with 11 bases left between them. The CDR3 totals 15 residues. The DNA of the CDR3 is TGTGCCAGCAGCTTAGGTTTTGTAGGGACCGGGGAGCTGTTTTTT. This gives the protein CASSLGFVGTGELFF.

This clone has only one observation. The chain combines TRBV29-1 with TRBJ2-7, with 9 nucleotides matching TRBD2. The J segment lost 6 bases and the V segment lost 4 bases, leaving 4 bases of the junction unmatched. The CDR3 sequence is 12 residues long. Per germline, CDR1 SQVTM and CDR2 ANQGSEA. CDR3 sequence (DNA): TGCAGCGTTGCCCGGACTAGCGCCGAGCAGTACTTC. Translated, it gives CSVARTSAEQYF.

In DNA, the CDR3 is TGTGCCAGCAGTCGCGGCGAGGGGCTCGGTGGCTACACCTTC. Protein product: CASSRGEGLGGYTF. The rearrangement joins TRBV6-5 to TRBJ1-2; weak D call: TRBD1 (5 bases). With 5 bases removed from V and 7 bases from J, the gap between germline ends came to 17 bases. Germline-derived CDR1 and CDR2 are MNHEY and SVGAGI. This CDR3 is built from 14 residues.

The rearrangement links TRBV7-3 to TRBJ1-1; D gene ambiguous. This CDR3 is 16 amino acids long. Germline lookup yields CDR1 SGHTA and CDR2 FQGTGA. V gave up 2 bases and J gave up 5 bases, with 18 bases separating them. The CDR3 DNA is TGTGCCAGCAGCTTAGACGGGAGAACCGGGAGAACTGAAGCTTTCTTT. This translates into CASSLDGRTGRTEAFF.

This clone was seen only once. J is TRBJ2-7 and V is TRBV7-8, with 13 bases fitting TRBD2. V dropped 5 bases and J dropped 5; count of bases not matched to a gene: 12. Germline V lookup: CDR1 SGHVS, CDR2 FQNEAQ. The CDR3 has 17 residues. The CDR3 loop reads CASSTGLAGAWTHEQYF. The CDR3 region has the DNA TGTGCCAGCAGCACCGGACTAGCGGGGGCGTGGACCCACGAGCAGTACTTC.

This sequence joins TRBV4-1 and TRBJ1-3; possibly TRBD1 for D (5 bases). Trimming cost V 0 bases and J 0 bases, with 18 bases left between them. The CDR3 contains 19 residues. Germline loops: CDR1 MGHRA, CDR2 YSYEKL. The CDR3 DNA reads TGCGCCAGCAGCCAAGATATAGGTAATCGGGGGAGCTCTGGAAACACCATATATTTT. It is translated as CASSQDIGNRGSSGNTIYF.

This clone was detected a few times. The rearrangement joins TRBV4-2 to TRBJ2-7; TRBD2 aligns across 9 bases. Germline trimming cut 0 bases from V and 5 bases from J; bases unmatched to any gene: 14. CDR3 length equals 18 residues. Germline-derived CDR1 and CDR2 are LGHNA and YNFKEQ. The DNA for the CDR3 is TGTGCCAGCAGCCAAGAAACCCCTGGGGTTAGCGGGGGACACGAGCAGTACTTC. Residues: CASSQETPGVSGGHEQYF.

The CDR3 DNA is TGTGCCATCAGTCCCGCAGGGGGAAGCAATCAGCCCCAGCATTTT. Translation gives CAISPAGGSNQPQHF. V usage is TRBV10-3 and J usage is TRBJ1-5, with 7 bases identical to TRBD1. Per the germline V gene, CDR1 is ENHRY and CDR2 is SYGVKD. The CDR3 has 15 amino acids. V shed 5 bases and J 1 base; nucleotides not matched to a gene: 5.

The chain couples TRBV6-4 to TRBJ1-1; D is ambiguous. V was clipped by 3 bases and J by 5 bases, with 10 bases between them. CDR3 length: 13 amino acids. Germline assignment: CDR1 MRHNA and CDR2 SNTAGT. CDR3 amino acids: CASSEWGGTEAFF. The CDR3 nucleotides read TGTGCCAGCAGTGAATGGGGAGGTACTGAAGCTTTCTTT.

The J gene is TRBJ1-1, the V gene TRBV19, with D uncertain. The CDR3 is 15 amino acids. The V and J ends lost 3 bases and 0 bases respectively, with 11 bases between them. Germline lookup yields CDR1 LNHDA and CDR2 SQIVND (reference sequence). CDR3: CASSIRKVVNTEAFF. CDR3 bases: TGTGCCAGTAGTATCCGGAAGGTTGTGAACACTGAAGCTTTCTTT.

The sample holds one count of this clone. This chain joins TRBV5-1 and TRBJ2-6, with D possibly being TRBD1 (6 bases). The germline gives CDR1 SGHRS, CDR2 YFSETQ. The V end was cut by 0 bases, the J end by 3 bases, with 16 bases between. The CDR3 has 18 amino acids. CDR3 DNA sequence: TGCGCCAGCAGCTTGGCCATGGGGGCGAGCGGTGGGGCCAACGTCCTGACTTTC. Its protein product is CASSLAMGASGGANVLTF.